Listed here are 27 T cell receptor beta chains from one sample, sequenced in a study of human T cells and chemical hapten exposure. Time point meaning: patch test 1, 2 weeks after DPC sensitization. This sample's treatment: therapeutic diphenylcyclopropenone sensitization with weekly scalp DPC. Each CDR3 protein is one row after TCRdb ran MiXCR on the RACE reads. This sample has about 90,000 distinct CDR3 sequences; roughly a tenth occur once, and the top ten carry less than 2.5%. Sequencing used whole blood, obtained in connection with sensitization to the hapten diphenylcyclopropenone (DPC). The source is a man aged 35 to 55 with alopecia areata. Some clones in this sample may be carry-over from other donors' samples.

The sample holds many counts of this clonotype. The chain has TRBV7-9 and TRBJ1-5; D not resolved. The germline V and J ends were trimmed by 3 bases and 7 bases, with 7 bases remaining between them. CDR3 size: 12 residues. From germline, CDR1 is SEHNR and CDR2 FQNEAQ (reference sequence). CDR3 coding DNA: TGTGCCAGCAGCTTCCCTCTGCAGCCCCAGCATTTT. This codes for CASSFPLQPQHF.

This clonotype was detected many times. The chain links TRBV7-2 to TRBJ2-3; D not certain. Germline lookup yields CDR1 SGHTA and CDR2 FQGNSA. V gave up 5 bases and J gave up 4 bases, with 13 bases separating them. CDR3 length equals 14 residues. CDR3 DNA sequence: TGTGCCAGCAGCCCCACGCGGACGCCAGATACGCAGTATTTT. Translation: CASSPTRTPDTQYF. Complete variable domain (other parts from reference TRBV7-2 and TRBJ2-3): GAGVSQSPSNKVTEKGKDVELRCDPISGHTALYWYRQSLGQGLEFLIYFQGNSAPDKSGLPSDRFSAERTGGSVSTLTIQRTQQEDSAVYLCASSPTRTPDTQYFGPGTRLTVL.

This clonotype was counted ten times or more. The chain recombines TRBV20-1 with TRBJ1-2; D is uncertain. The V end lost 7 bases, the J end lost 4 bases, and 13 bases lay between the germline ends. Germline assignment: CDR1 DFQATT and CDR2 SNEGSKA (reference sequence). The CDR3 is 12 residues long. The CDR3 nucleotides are TGCAGTGGGGAGTCAGTGGGCTATGGCTACACCTTC. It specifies CSGESVGYGYTF.

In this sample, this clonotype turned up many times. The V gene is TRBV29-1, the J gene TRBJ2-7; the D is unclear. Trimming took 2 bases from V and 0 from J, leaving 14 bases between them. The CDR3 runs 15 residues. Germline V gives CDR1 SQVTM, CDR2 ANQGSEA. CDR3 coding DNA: TGCAGCGTTGAACCCGGGCCTCTGAGCTCCTACGAGCAGTACTTC. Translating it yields CSVEPGPLSSYEQYF.

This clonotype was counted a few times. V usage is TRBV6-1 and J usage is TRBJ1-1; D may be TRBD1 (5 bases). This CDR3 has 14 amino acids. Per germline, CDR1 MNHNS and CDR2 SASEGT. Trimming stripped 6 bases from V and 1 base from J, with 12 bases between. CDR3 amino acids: CASRIGRENTEAFF. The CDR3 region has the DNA TGTGCCAGCAGGATCGGCAGGGAGAACACTGAAGCTTTCTTT.

The CDR3 region has the DNA TGCAGTGCCTACTCAGGGGGGAAAGTTGGGACTTCCTACAATGAGCAGTTCTTC. This translates into CSAYSGGKVGTSYNEQFF. The V call is TRBV20-1, the J call TRBJ2-1, with D tentatively TRBD1 (7 bases). Germline V gene data show CDR1 as DFQATT and CDR2 as SNEGSKA (reference sequence). The CDR3 sequence is 18 residues long. Deletions cut 6 bases from V and 1 base from J, with 25 bases between.

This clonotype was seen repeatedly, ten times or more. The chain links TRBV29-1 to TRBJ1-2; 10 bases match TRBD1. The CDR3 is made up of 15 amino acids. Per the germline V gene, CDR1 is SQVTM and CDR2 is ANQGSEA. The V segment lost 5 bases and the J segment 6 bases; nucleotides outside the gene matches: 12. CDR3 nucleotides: TGCAGCGTTTCGAAAGGGACAGGGGAGGAGGATGGCTACACCTTC. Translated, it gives CSVSKGTGEEDGYTF.

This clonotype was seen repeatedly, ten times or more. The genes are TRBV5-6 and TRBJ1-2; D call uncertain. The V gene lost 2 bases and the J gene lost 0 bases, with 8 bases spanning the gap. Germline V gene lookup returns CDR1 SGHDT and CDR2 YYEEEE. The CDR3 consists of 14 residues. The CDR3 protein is CASSFATPNYGYTF. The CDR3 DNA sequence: TGTGCCAGCAGCTTCGCAACACCTAACTATGGCTACACCTTC.

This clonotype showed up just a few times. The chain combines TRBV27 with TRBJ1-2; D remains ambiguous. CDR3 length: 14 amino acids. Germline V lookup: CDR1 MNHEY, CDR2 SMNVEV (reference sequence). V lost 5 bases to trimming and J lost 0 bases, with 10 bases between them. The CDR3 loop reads CASSEYGANYGYTF. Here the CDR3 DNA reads TGTGCCAGCAGTGAATACGGAGCTAACTATGGCTACACCTTC.

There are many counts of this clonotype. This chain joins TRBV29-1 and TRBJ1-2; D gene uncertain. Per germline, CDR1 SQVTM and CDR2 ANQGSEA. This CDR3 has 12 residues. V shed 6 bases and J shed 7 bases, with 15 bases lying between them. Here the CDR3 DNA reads TGCAGCGTGGACCCCAGCGGGGTTGGCTACACCTTC. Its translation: CSVDPSGVGYTF.

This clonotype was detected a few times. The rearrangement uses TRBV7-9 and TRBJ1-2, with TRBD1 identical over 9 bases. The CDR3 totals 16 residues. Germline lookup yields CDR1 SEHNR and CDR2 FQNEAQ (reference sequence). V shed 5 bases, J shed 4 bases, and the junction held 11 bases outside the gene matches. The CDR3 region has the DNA TGTGCCAGCAGCCTCGGACAGGGGTTTTCTTCCTATGGCTACACCTTC. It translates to CASSLGQGFSSYGYTF.

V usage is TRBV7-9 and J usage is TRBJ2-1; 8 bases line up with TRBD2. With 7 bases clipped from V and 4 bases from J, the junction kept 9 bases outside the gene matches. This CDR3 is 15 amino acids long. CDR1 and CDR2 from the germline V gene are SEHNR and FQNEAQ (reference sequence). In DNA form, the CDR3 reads TGTGCCAGCATCCAGACTAGCGCCCTTTACAATGAGCAGTTCTTC. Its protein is CASIQTSALYNEQFF.

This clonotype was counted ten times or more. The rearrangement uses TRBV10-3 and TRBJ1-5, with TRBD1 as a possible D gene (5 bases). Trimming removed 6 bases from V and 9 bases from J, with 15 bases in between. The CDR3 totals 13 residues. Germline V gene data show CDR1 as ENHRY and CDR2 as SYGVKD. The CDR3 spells CAISQGPAWPQHF. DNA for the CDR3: TGTGCCATCAGCCAGGGACCCGCCTGGCCCCAGCATTTT.

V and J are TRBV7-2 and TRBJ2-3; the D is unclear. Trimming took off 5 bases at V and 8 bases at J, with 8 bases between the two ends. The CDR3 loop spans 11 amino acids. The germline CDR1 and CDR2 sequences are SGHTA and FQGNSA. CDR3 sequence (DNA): TGTGCCAGCAGCCCGAAGGCTACGCAGTATTTT. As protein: CASSPKATQYF.

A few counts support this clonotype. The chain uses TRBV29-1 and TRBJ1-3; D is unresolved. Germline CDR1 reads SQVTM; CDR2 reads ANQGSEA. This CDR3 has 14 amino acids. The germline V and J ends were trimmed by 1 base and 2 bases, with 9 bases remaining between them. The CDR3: CSVEVPTAGNTIYF. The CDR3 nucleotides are TGCAGCGTTGAAGTCCCCACAGCTGGAAACACCATATATTTT. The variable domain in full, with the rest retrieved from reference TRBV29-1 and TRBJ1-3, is SAVISQKPSRDICQRGTSLTIQCQVDSQVTMMFWYRQQPGQSLTLIATANQGSEATYESGFVIDKFPISRPNLTFSTLTVSNMSPEDSSIYLCSVEVPTAGNTIYFGEGSWLTVV.

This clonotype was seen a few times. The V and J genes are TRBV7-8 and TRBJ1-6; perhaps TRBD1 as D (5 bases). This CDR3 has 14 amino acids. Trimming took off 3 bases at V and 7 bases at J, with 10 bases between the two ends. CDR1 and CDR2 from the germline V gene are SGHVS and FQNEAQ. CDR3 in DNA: TGTGCCAGCAGCTTTGTTGACAGCAATTCACCCCTCCACTTT. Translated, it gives CASSFVDSNSPLHF.

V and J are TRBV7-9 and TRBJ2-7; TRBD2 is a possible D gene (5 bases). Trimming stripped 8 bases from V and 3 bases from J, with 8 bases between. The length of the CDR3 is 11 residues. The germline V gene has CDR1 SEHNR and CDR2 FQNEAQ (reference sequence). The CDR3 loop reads CASASGYEQYV. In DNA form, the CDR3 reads TGTGCCAGCGCCAGCGGCTACGAGCAGTACGTC.

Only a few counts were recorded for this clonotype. CDR3 loop: CASSFGTSGASYNEQFF. As DNA, the CDR3 is TGTGCCAGCAGCTTTGGGACTAGCGGGGCCTCCTACAATGAGCAGTTCTTC. The rearrangement joins TRBV7-3 to TRBJ2-1, with 13 bases aligning to TRBD2. Germline V gives CDR1 SGHTA, CDR2 FQGTGA. The CDR3 covers 17 residues. V shed 3 bases and J 0 bases; nucleotides not matched to a gene: 2.

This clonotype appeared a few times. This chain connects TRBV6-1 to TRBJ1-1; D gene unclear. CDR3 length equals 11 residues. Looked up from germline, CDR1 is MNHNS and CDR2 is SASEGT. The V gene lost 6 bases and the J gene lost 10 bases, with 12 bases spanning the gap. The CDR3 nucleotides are TGTGCCAGCAGCCGGGGAGCTGGAGCTTTCTTT. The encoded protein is CASSRGAGAFF.

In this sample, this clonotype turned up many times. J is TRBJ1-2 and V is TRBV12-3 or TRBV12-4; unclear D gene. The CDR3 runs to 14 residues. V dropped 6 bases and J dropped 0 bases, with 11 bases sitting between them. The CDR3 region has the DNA TGTGCCAGCAGGAACGACGGCCCTAACTATGGCTACACCTTC. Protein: CASRNDGPNYGYTF.

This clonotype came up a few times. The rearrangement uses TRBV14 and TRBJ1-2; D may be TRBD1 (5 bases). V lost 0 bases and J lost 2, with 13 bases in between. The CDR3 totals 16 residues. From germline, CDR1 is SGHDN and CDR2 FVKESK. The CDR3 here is CASSQERRAPNYGYTF. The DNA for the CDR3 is TGTGCCAGCAGCCAAGAACGCAGGGCCCCCAACTATGGCTACACCTTC.

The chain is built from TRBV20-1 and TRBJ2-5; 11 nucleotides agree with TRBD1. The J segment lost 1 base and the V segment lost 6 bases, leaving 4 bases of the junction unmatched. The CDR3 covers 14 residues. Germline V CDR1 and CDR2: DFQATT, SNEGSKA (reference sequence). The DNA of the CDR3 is TGCAGTGCCGGACAGGGGGCAGGCCAAGAGACCCAGTACTTC. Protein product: CSAGQGAGQETQYF.

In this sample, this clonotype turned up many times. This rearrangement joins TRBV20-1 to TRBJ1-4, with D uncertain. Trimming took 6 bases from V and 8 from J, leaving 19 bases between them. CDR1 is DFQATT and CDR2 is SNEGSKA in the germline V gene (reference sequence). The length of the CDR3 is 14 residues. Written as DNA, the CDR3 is TGCAGTGCCCAGGCGGGAGGAGGAGGAGAAAAACTGTTTTTT. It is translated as CSAQAGGGGEKLFF.

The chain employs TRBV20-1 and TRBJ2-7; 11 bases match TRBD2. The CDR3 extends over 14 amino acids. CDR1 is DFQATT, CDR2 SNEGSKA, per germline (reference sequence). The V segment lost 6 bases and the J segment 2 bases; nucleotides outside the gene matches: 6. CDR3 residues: CSAKRLAGTYEQYF. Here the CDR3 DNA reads TGCAGTGCAAAAAGACTAGCGGGAACCTACGAGCAGTACTTC.

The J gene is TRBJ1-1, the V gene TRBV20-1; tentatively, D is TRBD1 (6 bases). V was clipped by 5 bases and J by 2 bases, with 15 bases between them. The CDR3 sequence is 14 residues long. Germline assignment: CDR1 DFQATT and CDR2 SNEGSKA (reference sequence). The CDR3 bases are TGCAGTGCTCCCGAGGGGGGGCTTAACACTGAAGCTTTCTTT. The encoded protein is CSAPEGGLNTEAFF.

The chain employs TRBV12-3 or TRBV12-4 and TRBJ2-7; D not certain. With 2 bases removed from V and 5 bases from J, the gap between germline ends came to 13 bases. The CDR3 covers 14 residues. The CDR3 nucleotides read TGTGCCAGCAGTTTAAGAGATCCGGTGGACGAGCAGTACTTC. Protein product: CASSLRDPVDEQYF.

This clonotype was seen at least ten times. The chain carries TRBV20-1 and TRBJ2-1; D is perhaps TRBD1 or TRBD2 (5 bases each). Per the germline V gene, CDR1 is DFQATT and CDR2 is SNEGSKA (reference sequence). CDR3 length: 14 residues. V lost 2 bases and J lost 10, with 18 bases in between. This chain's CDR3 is CSARRGPQTGEQFF. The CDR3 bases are TGCAGTGCTAGAAGGGGACCCCAAACCGGAGAGCAGTTCTTC.